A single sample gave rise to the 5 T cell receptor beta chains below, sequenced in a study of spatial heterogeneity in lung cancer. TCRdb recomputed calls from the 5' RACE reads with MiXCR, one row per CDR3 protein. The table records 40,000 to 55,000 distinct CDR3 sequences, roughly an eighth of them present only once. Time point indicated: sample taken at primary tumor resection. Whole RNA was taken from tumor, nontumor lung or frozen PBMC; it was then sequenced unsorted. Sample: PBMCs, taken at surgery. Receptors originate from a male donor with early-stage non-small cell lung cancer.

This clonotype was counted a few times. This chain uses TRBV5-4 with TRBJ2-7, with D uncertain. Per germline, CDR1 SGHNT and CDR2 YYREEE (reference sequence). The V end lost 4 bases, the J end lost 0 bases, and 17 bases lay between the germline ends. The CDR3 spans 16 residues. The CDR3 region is CASSAYSFSPSYEQYF. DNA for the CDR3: TGTGCCAGCAGCGCATATAGCTTTTCACCCTCCTACGAGCAGTACTTC.

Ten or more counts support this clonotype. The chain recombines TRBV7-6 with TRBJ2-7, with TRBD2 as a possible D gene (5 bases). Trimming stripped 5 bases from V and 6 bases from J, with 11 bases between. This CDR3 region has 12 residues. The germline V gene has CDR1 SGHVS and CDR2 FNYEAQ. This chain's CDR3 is CASSMPRGEQYF. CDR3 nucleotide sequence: TGTGCCAGCAGCATGCCCCGGGGCGAGCAGTACTTC.

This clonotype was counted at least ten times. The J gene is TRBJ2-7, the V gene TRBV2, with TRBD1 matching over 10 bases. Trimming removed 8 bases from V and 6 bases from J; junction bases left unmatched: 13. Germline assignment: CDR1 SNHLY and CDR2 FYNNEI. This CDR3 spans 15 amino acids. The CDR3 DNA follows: TGTGCCAGCTCTCCCCCGGGACAGGGGAAAGGCGAGCAGTACTTC. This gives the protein CASSPPGQGKGEQYF.

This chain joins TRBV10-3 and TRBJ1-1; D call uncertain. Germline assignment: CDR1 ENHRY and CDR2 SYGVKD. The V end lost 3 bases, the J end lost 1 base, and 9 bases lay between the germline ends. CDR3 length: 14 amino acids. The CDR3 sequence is CAISDGRANTEAFF. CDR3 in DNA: TGTGCCATCAGTGACGGGAGGGCGAACACTGAAGCTTTCTTT.

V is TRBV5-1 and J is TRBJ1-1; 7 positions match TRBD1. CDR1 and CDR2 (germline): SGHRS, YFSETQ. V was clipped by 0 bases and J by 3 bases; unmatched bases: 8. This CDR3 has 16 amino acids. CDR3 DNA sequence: TGCGCCAGCAGCTTGGACCCCAGGGGGGTGGACACTGAAGCTTTCTTT. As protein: CASSLDPRGVDTEAFF.